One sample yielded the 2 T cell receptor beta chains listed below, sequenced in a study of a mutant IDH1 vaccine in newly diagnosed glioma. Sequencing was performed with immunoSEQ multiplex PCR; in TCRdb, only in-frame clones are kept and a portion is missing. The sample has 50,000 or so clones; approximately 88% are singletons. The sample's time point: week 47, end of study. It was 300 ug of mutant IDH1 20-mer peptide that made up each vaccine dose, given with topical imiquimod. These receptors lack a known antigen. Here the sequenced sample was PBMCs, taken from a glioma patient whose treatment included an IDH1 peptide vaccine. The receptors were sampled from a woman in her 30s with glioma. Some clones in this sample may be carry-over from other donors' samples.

CDR3 sequence (DNA): TGTGCCAGCAGACAATTGGACAGGGCTGAAGCTTTCTTT. This sequence encodes CASRQLDRAEAFF. The chain employs TRBV27 and TRBJ1-1; 8 bases agree with TRBD1. Losses at the gene ends were 6 bases for V and 6 bases for J; bases not matched to a gene: 6. The germline V gene has CDR1 MNHEY and CDR2 SMNVEV (reference sequence). This CDR3 comprises 13 residues.

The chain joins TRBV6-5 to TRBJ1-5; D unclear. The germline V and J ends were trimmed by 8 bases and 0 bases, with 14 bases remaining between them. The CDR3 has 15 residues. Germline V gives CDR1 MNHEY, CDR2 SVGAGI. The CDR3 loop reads CASRVASHSNQPQHF. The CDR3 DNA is TGTGCCAGCCGGGTCGCTAGCCATAGCAATCAGCCCCAGCATTTT.